This TCR beta chain comes out of a study of blood T cell repertoires in COVID-19. Study information: The United States, Italy and Spain were the sources of the acute and convalescent COVID-19 samples. PBMCs, B-cell-depleted T cells, or T cells provided the cDNA or gDNA that made up the material.

In the authors' workflow: By means of reference gene primer amplification, nucleated cell counts were estimated. The method was immunoSEQ multiplex PCR; TCRdb's version includes in-frame clones alone and lacks a portion of them. That table furnishes V, J and clone size, whereas the DNA furnished D and trimming. The sample lists some 250,000 clones; about 91% were seen once. The germline gives CDR1 MGHRA, CDR2 YSYEKL. CDR3 length: 17 residues. V shed 2 bases, J shed 2 bases, and the junction held 5 bases outside the gene matches. Cohorts were determined from participant-reported clinical history. The sequence was obtained from a human donor in a cohort exposed to, infected with or recovered from COVID-19 (not recorded which). The donor label of this sample is uncertain. V and J are TRBV4-1 and TRBJ2-1, with 11 positions matching TRBD2. The specimen sequenced was PBMCs or T cells enriched from blood (not recorded which). DNA of the CDR3: TGCGCCAGCAGCCAATTACTAGCGGGGGTAACCTACAATGAGCAGTTCTTC. Translating it yields CASSQLLAGVTYNEQFF.